The clone carrying this TCR beta chain was seen at least ten times. This entry belongs to a study of Graves' ophthalmopathy and Graves' hyperthyroidism. The CDR3 contains 15 residues. The V segment lost 0 bases and the J segment 5 bases; nucleotides outside the gene matches: 6. Germline V gene data show CDR1 as SGHRS and CDR2 as YFSETQ. The authors amplified TCR beta CDR3 regions from RNA transcripts. A first-round RT-PCR used HTBI primers, followed by a second-round multiplex PCR. TCRdb re-analysed the multiplex PCR reads in MiXCR, keeping a single row per CDR3 protein. Among a few hundred thousand distinct CDR3 sequences listed, around 21% were seen once.

Sequencing was performed on peripheral blood. The sequence came from a woman aged 18-29 years with stable Graves' hyperthyroidism. J is TRBJ2-7 and V is TRBV5-1, with 9 bases identical to TRBD1. The CDR3 loop reads CASSLVDRGSDEQYF. The CDR3 region has the DNA TGCGCCAGCAGCTTGGTGGACAGGGGAAGTGACGAGCAGTACTTC.